The 5 T cell receptor beta chains listed next were all sequenced from one sample in a study of cytomegalovirus exposure and HLA in healthy donors. Assay used: immunoSEQ multiplex PCR; TCRdb lists only in-frame clones, some missing. The sample comprises roughly 80,000 clones, roughly 95% of which are singletons, and 3% to 4% rests with the top ten. The sequencing sample was made of PBMCs. Source of these receptors: a woman aged 18-30 years in good health and CMV-seropositive.

This chain uses TRBV5-5 with TRBJ2-7; 14 nucleotides align to TRBD2. This CDR3 region has 17 residues. V trimming: 4 bases; J trimming: 5 bases; junction bases outside the gene matches: 11. In germline, CDR1 is SGHKS, CDR2 YYEKEE (reference sequence). CDR3 protein: CASSQAGRLAGGNEQYF. CDR3 DNA: TGTGCCAGCAGCCAGGCGGGGAGACTAGCGGGAGGGAACGAGCAGTACTTC.

CDR3 amino acids: CASSPGQSYIGEAFF. The CDR3 bases are TGCGCCAGCAGCCCCGGACAGTCCTACATCGGGGAAGCTTTCTTT. The chain combines TRBV5-1 with TRBJ1-1; D is possibly TRBD1 (6 bases). The CDR3 covers 15 residues. V lost 4 bases and J lost 8, with 21 bases in between. CDR1 SGHRS and CDR2 YFSETQ come from the germline V gene.

V gene TRBV7-3 combines with J gene TRBJ1-2, with D possibly matching TRBD1 (6 bases). The CDR3 spans 12 residues. Germline V lookup: CDR1 SGHTA, CDR2 FQGTGA. With 4 bases removed from V and 10 bases from J, the gap between germline ends came to 13 bases. CDR3 DNA: TGTGCCAGCAGCTCCAACAGGGCCGCCTACACCTTC. Translation gives CASSSNRAAYTF.

V is TRBV4-3 and J is TRBJ1-5, with a weak D call TRBD1 (6 bases). Germline V gene data show CDR1 as LGHNA and CDR2 as YSLEER. The ends were cut back, 0 bases at V and 3 bases at J, with 15 bases in the middle. The CDR3 contains 17 residues. CDR3 loop: CASSQDWGGADNQPQHF. CDR3 DNA: TGCGCCAGCAGCCAAGATTGGGGGGGCGCGGACAATCAGCCCCAGCATTTT.

The chain combines TRBV6-1 with TRBJ1-4, with 8 bases aligning to TRBD1. V lost 3 bases to trimming and J lost 7 bases; unmatched junction nucleotides: 10. Germline CDR1 is MNHNS and CDR2 is SASEGT. The CDR3 has 16 residues. The CDR3 loop reads CASSDGRTGWGEKLFF. The CDR3 DNA follows: TGTGCCAGCAGTGACGGGAGGACAGGGTGGGGTGAAAAACTGTTTTTT.